One sample yielded the 21 T cell receptor beta chains listed below, sequenced in a study of long-term antiretroviral therapy in people with HIV. Samples were assayed with immunoSEQ v3.0 at survey level. Here immunoSEQ multiplex PCR was the method, and the copy in TCRdb shows in-frame clones only, minus some. Of some 23,000 clones listed, around nine tenths were seen once; the top ten hold less than 6.5%. Sequences were derived from unsorted PBMCs, sampled more than 4.4 years after starting antiretroviral therapy. The receptors come from a man aged 30 to 45 with HIV.

This chain uses TRBV4-3 with TRBJ1-4; maybe TRBD1 (5 bases). The CDR3 consists of 18 residues. With 1 base removed from V and 0 bases from J, the gap between germline ends came to 15 bases. The germline V gene has CDR1 LGHNA and CDR2 YSLEER. For the CDR3, the DNA is TGCGCCAGCAGCCAAGGCCGGGGGGTAGCTGCAACTAATGAAAAACTGTTTTTT. This encodes CASSQGRGVAATNEKLFF.

The chain couples TRBV5-8 to TRBJ2-5; 9 bases map to TRBD1. This CDR3 contains 15 residues. Germline CDR1 is SGHTS and CDR2 is YDEGEE. With V trimmed by 7 bases and J by 5 bases, 12 bases remained unmatched. The CDR3 protein is CASGEQGARLETQYF. The CDR3 DNA is TGTGCCAGCGGCGAACAGGGGGCGCGACTTGAGACCCAGTACTTC.

The chain carries TRBV4-3 and TRBJ1-1; possible D gene TRBD1, 5 bases. Germline assignment: CDR1 LGHNA and CDR2 YSLEER. The ends were cut back, 4 bases at V and 0 bases at J, with 12 bases in the middle. The CDR3 consists of 15 residues. The CDR3 DNA reads as TGCGCCAGCAGCCCTGGGACCGGCATGAACACTGAAGCTTTCTTT. It encodes CASSPGTGMNTEAFF.

The chain employs TRBV4-3 and TRBJ2-6; perhaps TRBD1 as D (5 bases). The CDR3 has 15 residues. Germline CDR1 is LGHNA and CDR2 is YSLEER. Deletions cut 4 bases from V and 2 bases from J, with 9 bases between. The CDR3 loop is CASSPTQAGANVLTF. The DNA for the CDR3 is TGCGCCAGCAGCCCCACACAGGCTGGGGCCAACGTCCTGACTTTC.

The V and J genes are TRBV6-1 and TRBJ2-1; 8 nucleotides align to TRBD1. The V segment lost 11 bases and the J segment 4 bases; nucleotides outside the gene matches: 13. The CDR3 runs to 15 residues. CDR1 is MNHNS, CDR2 SASEGT, per germline. In nucleotides, the CDR3 is TGTGCCTCAGCAAGGGGCAGGGGGCAATACAATGAGCAGTTCTTC. Its translation: CASARGRGQYNEQFF.

The rearrangement links TRBV4-3 to TRBJ2-2, with D possibly being TRBD1 (5 bases). The CDR3 runs to 16 residues. V lost 0 bases, J lost 6 bases, and 14 bases lay in between. Germline-derived CDR1 and CDR2 are LGHNA and YSLEER. CDR3 loop: CASSQEARQIAGELFF. As DNA, the CDR3 is TGCGCCAGCAGCCAAGAAGCCCGACAGATCGCCGGGGAGCTGTTTTTT.

The J gene is TRBJ2-7, the V gene TRBV5-4, with D uncertain. This CDR3 comprises 14 residues. Trimming removed 0 bases at V and 5 bases at J, with 12 bases between. The germline V gene has CDR1 SGHNT and CDR2 YYREEE (reference sequence). In nucleotides, the CDR3 is TGTGCCAGCAGCTTGGATCCTAATGTAGACGAGCAGTACTTC. This translates into CASSLDPNVDEQYF.

The rearrangement links TRBV29-1 to TRBJ2-4; TRBD1 matches at 10 bases. Germline CDR1 reads SQVTM; CDR2 reads ANQGSEA. There are 19 residues in the CDR3. V lost 4 bases to trimming and J lost 10 bases; unmatched junction nucleotides: 25. CDR3 nucleotide sequence: TGCAGCGTTGCGAGGAGGGACAGGGGCCTAGGACGATTCCCAACTATTCAGTACTTC. Translating gives CSVARRDRGLGRFPTIQYF.

The chain links TRBV7-2 to TRBJ2-5; 8 bases are shared with TRBD2. The germline CDR1 and CDR2 sequences are SGHTA and FQGNSA. The CDR3 is made up of 16 amino acids. The ends lost 4 bases at V and 1 base at J; junction bases unmatched: 8. CDR3 nucleotides: TGTGCCAGCAGCTCCCGGGTAGCGGGGATCCAAGAGACCCAGTACTTC. Protein: CASSSRVAGIQETQYF.

V gene TRBV7-9 combines with J gene TRBJ1-3, with D uncertain. V lost 6 bases and J lost 2, with 2 bases in between. The length of the CDR3 is 11 residues. Germline loops: CDR1 SEHNR, CDR2 FQNEAQ (reference sequence). Here the CDR3 reads CASSAGNTIYF. The CDR3 bases are TGTGCCAGCAGTGCTGGAAACACCATATATTTT.

The chain employs TRBV9 and TRBJ1-1; unclear D gene. The CDR3 totals 15 residues. The ends were cut back, 0 bases at V and 6 bases at J, with 15 bases in the middle. CDR1 SGDLS and CDR2 YYNGEE come from the germline V gene. The CDR3 sequence: CASSVGVAPPPEAFF. The DNA of the CDR3 is TGTGCCAGCAGCGTAGGGGTAGCACCTCCCCCTGAAGCTTTCTTT.

The rearrangement links TRBV4-3 to TRBJ2-2, with a weak D call TRBD1 (7 bases). Germline-derived CDR1 and CDR2 are LGHNA and YSLEER. The CDR3 is made up of 17 amino acids. Trimming removed 3 bases from V and 0 bases from J, with 14 bases in between. Here the CDR3 reads CASSQRGGGANTGELFF. CDR3 DNA: TGCGCCAGCAGCCAGAGAGGGGGCGGGGCGAACACCGGGGAGCTGTTTTTT.

The V and J genes are TRBV5-4 and TRBJ1-6; D is unclear. This CDR3 is 14 amino acids long. Germline CDR1 reads SGHNT; CDR2 reads YYREEE (reference sequence). The ends were cut back, 0 bases at V and 7 bases at J, with 8 bases in the middle. The CDR3 sequence is CASSLGRLNSPLHF. DNA of the CDR3: TGTGCCAGCAGCTTGGGCCGATTAAATTCACCCCTCCACTTT. Combining the CDR3 with reference TRBV5-4 and TRBJ1-6 gives the whole variable domain ETGVTQSPTHLIKTRGQQVTLRCSSQSGHNTVSWYQQALGQGPQFIFQYYREEENGRGNFPPRFSGLQFPNYSSELNVNALELDDSALYLCASSLGRLNSPLHFGNGTRLTVT.

The chain has TRBV11-2 and TRBJ1-1, with D tentatively TRBD1 (5 bases). Per germline, CDR1 SGHAT and CDR2 FQNNGV. Trimming removed 2 bases from V and 5 bases from J, with 15 bases in between. This CDR3 has 15 residues. The CDR3 sequence: CASSLTRGGWTEAFF. Here the CDR3 DNA reads TGTGCCAGCAGCTTAACGAGGGGTGGGTGGACTGAAGCTTTCTTT.

The chain links TRBV20-1 to TRBJ2-7; D gene ambiguous. The germline gives CDR1 DFQATT, CDR2 SNEGSKA (reference sequence). The CDR3 extends over 10 amino acids. Trimming took off 6 bases at V and 5 bases at J, with 8 bases between the two ends. The CDR3 bases are TGCAGTGCCGCCGACCACGAGCAGTACTTC. Residues: CSAADHEQYF.

The chain recombines TRBV4-3 with TRBJ2-5, with D hard to call. Germline V gives CDR1 LGHNA, CDR2 YSLEER. Trimming cost V 2 bases and J 7 bases, with 14 bases left between them. The CDR3 spans 14 residues. The CDR3 loop is CASSQLAQVATQYF. The DNA of the CDR3 is TGCGCCAGCAGCCAACTTGCTCAGGTTGCGACCCAGTACTTC.

The V gene is TRBV7-9, the J gene TRBJ2-7; possible D gene TRBD2, 6 bases. The V gene lost 1 base and the J gene lost 1 base, with 11 bases spanning the gap. CDR3 size: 15 residues. The germline gives CDR1 SEHNR, CDR2 FQNEAQ (reference sequence). The CDR3 nucleotides are TGTGCCAGCAGCTTAGTTGCGGGGCCTTCCTACGAGCAGTACTTC. It encodes CASSLVAGPSYEQYF.

V and J are TRBV12-5 and TRBJ2-1; D gene unclear. Germline CDR1 LGHNT, CDR2 FRNRAP. Trimming shortened V by 4 bases and J by 2 bases, and 9 bases separated the two germline ends. The CDR3 length is 14 residues. Here the CDR3 DNA reads TGTGCTAGTGGTTCTCAGCGACCCTACAATGAGCAGTTCTTC. It is translated as CASGSQRPYNEQFF.

The chain couples TRBV19 to TRBJ2-2, with 8 bases aligning to TRBD2. After removal of 9 bases from V and 6 bases from J, the junction contained 12 bases not matched to a gene. CDR1 and CDR2 from the germline V gene are LNHDA and SQIVND (reference sequence). This CDR3 spans 15 amino acids. The CDR3 bases are TGTGCCAGCGACTCCGGGACTAGTCGCGCCGGGGAGCTGTTTTTT. Residues: CASDSGTSRAGELFF.

The gene calls are TRBV29-1 and TRBJ2-1, with 7 bases fitting TRBD1. Trimming cost V 4 bases and J 8 bases; bases outside gene matches: 2. The CDR3 sequence is 11 residues long. CDR1 and CDR2 (germline): SQVTM, ANQGSEA. The CDR3 nucleotides are TGCAGCGTTGCAAGGGGGCATGAGCAGTTCTTC. Translation gives CSVARGHEQFF.

The rearrangement links TRBV5-1 to TRBJ2-1; TRBD1 matches at 10 bases. This CDR3 is 15 amino acids long. In germline, CDR1 is SGHRS, CDR2 YFSETQ. Trimming cost V 3 bases and J 9 bases; bases outside gene matches: 9. The CDR3 DNA reads as TGCGCCAGCAGCTGGGGATTGACAGGGGGCTTTGAGCAGTTCTTC. This gives the protein CASSWGLTGGFEQFF.